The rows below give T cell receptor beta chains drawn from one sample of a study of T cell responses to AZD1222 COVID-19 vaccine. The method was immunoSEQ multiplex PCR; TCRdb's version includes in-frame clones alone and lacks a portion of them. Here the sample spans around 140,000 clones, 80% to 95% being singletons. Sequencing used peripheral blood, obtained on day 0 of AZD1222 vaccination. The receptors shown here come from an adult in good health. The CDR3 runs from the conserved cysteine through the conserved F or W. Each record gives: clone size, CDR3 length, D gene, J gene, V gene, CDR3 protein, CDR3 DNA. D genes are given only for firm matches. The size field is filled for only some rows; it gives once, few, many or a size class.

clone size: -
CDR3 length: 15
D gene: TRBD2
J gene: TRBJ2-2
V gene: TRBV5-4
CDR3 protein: CASSRRTSGSGELFF
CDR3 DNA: TGTGCCAGCAGCCGAAGGACTAGCGGGTCGGGGGAGCTGTTTTTT

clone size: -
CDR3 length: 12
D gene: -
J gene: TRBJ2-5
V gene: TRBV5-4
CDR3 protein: CASSFGGGTQYF
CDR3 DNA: TGTGCCAGCAGCTTCGGGGGTGGGACCCAGTACTTC

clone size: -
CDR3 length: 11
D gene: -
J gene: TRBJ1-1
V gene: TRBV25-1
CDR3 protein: CASSFQVEAFF
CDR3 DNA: TGTGCCAGCAGTTTTCAGGTTGAAGCTTTCTTT

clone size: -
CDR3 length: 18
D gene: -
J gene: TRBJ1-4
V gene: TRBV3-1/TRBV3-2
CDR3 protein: CASSQDPLYAATNEKLFF
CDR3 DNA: TGTGCCAGCAGCCAAGACCCCCTATACGCCGCAACTAATGAAAAACTGTTTTTT

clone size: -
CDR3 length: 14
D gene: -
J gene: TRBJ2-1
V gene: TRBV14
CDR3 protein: CASSQIDPSSEQFF
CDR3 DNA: TGTGCCAGCAGCCAGATTGATCCTTCTAGTGAGCAGTTCTTC

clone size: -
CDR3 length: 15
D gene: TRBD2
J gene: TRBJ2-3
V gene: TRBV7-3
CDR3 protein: CASSRLAGSTDTQYF
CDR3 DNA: TGTGCCAGCAGCCGACTAGCGGGATCCACAGATACGCAGTATTTT

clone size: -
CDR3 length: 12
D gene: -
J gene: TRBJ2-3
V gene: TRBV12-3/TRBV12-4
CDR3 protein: CASSFPASAQYF
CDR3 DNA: TGTGCCAGCAGTTTCCCCGCCTCGGCGCAGTATTTT

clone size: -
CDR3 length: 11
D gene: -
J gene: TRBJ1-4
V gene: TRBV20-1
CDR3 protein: CSARLGEKLFF
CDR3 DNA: TGCAGTGCTAGACTGGGTGAAAAACTGTTTTTT

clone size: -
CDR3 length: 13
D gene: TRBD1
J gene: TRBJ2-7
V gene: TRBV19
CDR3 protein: CASTGTGHTEQYF
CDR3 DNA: TGTGCCAGTACCGGGACAGGGCATACCGAGCAGTACTTC

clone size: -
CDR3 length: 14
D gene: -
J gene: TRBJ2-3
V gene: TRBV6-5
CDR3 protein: CASSSWGAGDTQYF
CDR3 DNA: TGTGCCAGCAGTTCCTGGGGAGCAGGGGATACGCAGTATTTT

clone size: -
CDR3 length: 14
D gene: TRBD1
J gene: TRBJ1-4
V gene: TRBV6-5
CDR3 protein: CASRRQGSNEKLFF
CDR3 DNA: TGTGCCAGCAGGCGACAGGGAAGTAATGAAAAACTGTTTTTT

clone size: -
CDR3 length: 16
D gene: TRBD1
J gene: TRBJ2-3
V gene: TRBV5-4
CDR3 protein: CASSLPGQGAPDTQYF
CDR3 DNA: TGTGCCAGCAGCTTGCCGGGACAGGGGGCGCCAGATACGCAGTATTTT

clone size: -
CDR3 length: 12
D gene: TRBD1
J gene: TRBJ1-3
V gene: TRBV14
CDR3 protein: CASSRQGIAIYF
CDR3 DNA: TGTGCCAGCAGCCGACAGGGTATCGCCATATATTTT

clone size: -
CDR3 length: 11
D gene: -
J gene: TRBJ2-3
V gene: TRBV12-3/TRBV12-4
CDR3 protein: CASSPRDTQYF
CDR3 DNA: TGTGCCAGCAGTCCCCGAGATACGCAGTATTTT

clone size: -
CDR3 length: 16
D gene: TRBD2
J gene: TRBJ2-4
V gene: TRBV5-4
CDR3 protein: CASSSGGVGAKNIQYF
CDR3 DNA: TGTGCCAGCAGCTCGGGGGGGGTAGGAGCCAAAAACATTCAGTACTTC

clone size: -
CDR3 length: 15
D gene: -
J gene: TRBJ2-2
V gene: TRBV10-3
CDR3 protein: CAITGDLTNTGELFF
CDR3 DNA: TGTGCCATCACAGGGGACCTTACGAACACCGGGGAGCTGTTTTTT

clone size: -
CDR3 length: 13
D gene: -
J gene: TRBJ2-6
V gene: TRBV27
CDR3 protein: CASWASGANVLTF
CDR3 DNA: TGTGCCAGTTGGGCCTCTGGGGCCAACGTCCTGACTTTC

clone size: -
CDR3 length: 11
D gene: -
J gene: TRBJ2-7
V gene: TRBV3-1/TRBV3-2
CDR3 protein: CYRKISYEQYF
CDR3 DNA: TGTTACAGGAAAATTTCCTACGAGCAGTACTTC

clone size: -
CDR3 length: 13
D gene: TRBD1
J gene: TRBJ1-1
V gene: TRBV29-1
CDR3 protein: CSVHGQGITEAFF
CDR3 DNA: TGCAGCGTCCACGGACAGGGGATCACTGAAGCTTTCTTT

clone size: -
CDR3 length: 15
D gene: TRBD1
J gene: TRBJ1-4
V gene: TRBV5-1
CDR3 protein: CASSPTGQGSEKLFF
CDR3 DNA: TGCGCCAGCAGCCCAACGGGACAGGGAAGTGAAAAACTGTTTTTT

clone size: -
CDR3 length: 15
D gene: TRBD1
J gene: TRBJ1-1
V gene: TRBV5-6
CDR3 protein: CASSLGTGALGEAFF
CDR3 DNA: TGTGCCAGCAGCTTGGGGACAGGGGCTCTAGGTGAAGCTTTCTTT

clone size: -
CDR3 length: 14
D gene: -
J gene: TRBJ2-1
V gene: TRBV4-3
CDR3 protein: CASSQVWGRNEQFF
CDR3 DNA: TGCGCCAGCAGCCAAGTTTGGGGGCGGAATGAGCAGTTCTTC

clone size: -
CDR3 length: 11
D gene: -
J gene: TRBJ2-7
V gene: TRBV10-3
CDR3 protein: CAISDQVRQYF
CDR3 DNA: TGTGCCATCAGTGATCAAGTAAGGCAGTACTTC

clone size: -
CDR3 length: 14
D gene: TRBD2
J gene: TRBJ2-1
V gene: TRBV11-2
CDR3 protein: CASSVVGGSYEQFF
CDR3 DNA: TGTGCCAGCAGCGTGGTTGGCGGGAGCTATGAGCAGTTCTTC

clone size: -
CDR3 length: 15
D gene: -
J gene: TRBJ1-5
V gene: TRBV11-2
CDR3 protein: CASSPGTASNQPQHF
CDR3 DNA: TGTGCCAGCAGCCCCGGGACGGCTAGCAATCAGCCCCAGCATTTT

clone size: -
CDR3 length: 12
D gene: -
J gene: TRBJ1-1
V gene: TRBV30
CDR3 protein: CAWSSETHEAFF
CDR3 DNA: TGTGCCTGGAGCTCCGAGACGCATGAAGCTTTCTTT

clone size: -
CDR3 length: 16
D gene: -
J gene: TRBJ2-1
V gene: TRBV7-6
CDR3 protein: CASSHSSNNGYNEQFF
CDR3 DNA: TGTGCCAGCAGCCACTCCAGTAATAATGGATACAATGAGCAGTTCTTC

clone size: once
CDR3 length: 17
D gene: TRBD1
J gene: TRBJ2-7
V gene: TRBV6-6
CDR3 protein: CASSRTGTGPYSYEQYF
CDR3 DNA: TGTGCCAGCAGTCGCACCGGGACAGGACCCTACTCCTACGAGCAGTACTTC

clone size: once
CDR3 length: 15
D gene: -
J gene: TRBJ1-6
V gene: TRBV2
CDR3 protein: CASSEAVLRNSPLHF
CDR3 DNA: TGTGCCAGCAGTGAAGCGGTCCTTCGTAATTCACCCCTCCACTTT

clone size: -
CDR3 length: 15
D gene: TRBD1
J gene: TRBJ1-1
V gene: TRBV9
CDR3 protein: CASSVAGQGHTEAFF
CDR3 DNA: TGTGCCAGCAGCGTAGCGGGACAGGGGCACACTGAAGCTTTCTTT

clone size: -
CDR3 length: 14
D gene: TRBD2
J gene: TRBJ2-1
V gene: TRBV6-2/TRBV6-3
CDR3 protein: CASSSRLAANEQFF
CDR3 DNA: TGTGCCAGCAGTAGCCGACTAGCGGCTAATGAGCAGTTCTTC

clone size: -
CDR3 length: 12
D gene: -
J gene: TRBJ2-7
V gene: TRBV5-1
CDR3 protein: CASSSRKNEQYF
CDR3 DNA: TGCGCCAGCAGCTCACGCAAAAACGAGCAGTACTTC

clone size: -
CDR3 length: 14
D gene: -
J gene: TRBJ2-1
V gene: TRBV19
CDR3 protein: CASSIGGPLAEQFF
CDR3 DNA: TGTGCCAGTAGTATAGGCGGGCCCCTAGCTGAGCAGTTCTTC

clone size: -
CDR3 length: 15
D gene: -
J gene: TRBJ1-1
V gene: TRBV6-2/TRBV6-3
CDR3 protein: CASSPTPLTNTEAFF
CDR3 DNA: TGTGCCAGCAGCCCCACGCCCTTGACCAACACTGAAGCTTTCTTT

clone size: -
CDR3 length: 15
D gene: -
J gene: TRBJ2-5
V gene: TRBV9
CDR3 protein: CASSAGTIAEETQYF
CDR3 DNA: TGTGCCAGCAGCGCAGGGACAATCGCGGAAGAGACCCAGTACTTC

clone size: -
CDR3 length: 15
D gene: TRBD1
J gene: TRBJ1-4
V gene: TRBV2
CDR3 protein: CASSPIPGQGEKLFF
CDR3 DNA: TGTGCCAGCAGCCCTATCCCGGGACAGGGTGAAAAACTGTTTTTT

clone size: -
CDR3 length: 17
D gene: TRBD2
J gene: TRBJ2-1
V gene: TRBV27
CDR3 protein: CASSPNRLAGRNNEQFF
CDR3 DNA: TGTGCCAGCAGTCCAAACCGATTAGCGGGAAGGAACAATGAGCAGTTCTTC

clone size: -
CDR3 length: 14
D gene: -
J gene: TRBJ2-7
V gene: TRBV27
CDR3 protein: CASSFGQLNYEQYF
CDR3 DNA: TGTGCCAGCAGTTTCGGACAACTCAACTACGAGCAGTACTTC

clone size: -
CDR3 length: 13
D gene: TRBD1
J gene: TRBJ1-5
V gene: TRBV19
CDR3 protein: CASGTEYYQPQHF
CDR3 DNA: TGTGCCAGCGGGACAGAATACTATCAGCCCCAGCATTTT

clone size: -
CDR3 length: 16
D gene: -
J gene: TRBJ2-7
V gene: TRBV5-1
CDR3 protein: CASSLAGGQSGYEQYF
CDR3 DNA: TGCGCCAGCAGCTTGGCCGGCGGGCAATCGGGGTACGAGCAGTACTTC

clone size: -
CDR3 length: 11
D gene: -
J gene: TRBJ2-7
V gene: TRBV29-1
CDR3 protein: CSVEKRYEQYF
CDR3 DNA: TGCAGCGTTGAAAAAAGGTACGAGCAGTACTTC